These 25 T cell receptor beta chains came from one sample sequenced in a study of graft-versus-host responses after intestinal transplantation. Clones were sequenced by immunoSEQ multiplex PCR, and TCRdb holds only the in-frame ones, with some missing. The sample includes 75,000 to 100,000 clones, 80% to 95% seen only once; the top ten take 16%. This specimen was PBMCs, taken 450 to 480 days after intestinal transplant. Receptor source: a human patient who received an intestinal transplant, so some T cells may come from the graft donor.

CDR3 DNA: TGTGCCAGCGCGGGGGCCGGGGGAGAGACCCAGTACTTC. This gives the protein CASAGAGGETQYF. J is TRBJ2-5 and V is TRBV13, with D tentatively TRBD2 (7 bases). The V end lost 8 bases, the J end lost 4 bases, and 14 bases lay between the germline ends. The CDR3 totals 13 residues. Per germline, CDR1 PRHDT and CDR2 FYEKMQ (reference sequence).

The chain recombines TRBV5-1 with TRBJ2-2, with 12 bases identical to TRBD1. CDR1 is SGHRS and CDR2 is YFSETQ in the germline V gene. The CDR3 totals 15 residues. The trim removed 4 bases at V and 6 bases at J, leaving 4 bases unmatched. The CDR3, as DNA: TGCGCCAGCAGCCTTGGGACAGGGGGCGCCGGGGAGCTGTTTTTT. Translated: CASSLGTGGAGELFF.

The genes are TRBV9 and TRBJ2-3; possibly TRBD1 or TRBD2 for D (6 bases each). Trimming left V 6 bases short and J 5 bases short, with 7 bases between. The length of the CDR3 is 11 residues. Germline V gene data show CDR1 as SGDLS and CDR2 as YYNGEE. The CDR3 loop is CASKGGDTQYF. DNA for the CDR3: TGTGCCAGCAAGGGGGGAGATACGCAGTATTTT.

This chain links TRBV19 with TRBJ1-1; D ambiguous. The CDR3 contains 14 residues. The germline gives CDR1 LNHDA, CDR2 SQIVND (reference sequence). Trimming pared 3 bases from V and 4 bases from J, leaving 12 bases between. In DNA form, the CDR3 reads TGTGCCAGTAGTATTAACCCACTGGGCACTGAAGCTTTCTTT. As protein: CASSINPLGTEAFF. Based on the CDR3 plus reference TRBV19 and TRBJ1-1, the full variable domain is DGGITQSPKYLFRKEGQNVTLSCEQNLNHDAMYWYRQDPGQGLRLIYYSQIVNDFQKGDIAEGYSVSREKKESFPLTVTSAQKNPTAFYLCASSINPLGTEAFFGQGTRLTVV.

The rearrangement links TRBV29-1 to TRBJ2-1; D uncertain. The CDR3 contains 10 residues. V shed 4 bases and J shed 8 bases, with 6 bases lying between them. Germline V CDR1 and CDR2: SQVTM, ANQGSEA. The CDR3 loop is CSVARYEQFF. The CDR3 DNA reads TGCAGCGTTGCCAGGTATGAGCAGTTCTTC.

The chain carries TRBV9 and TRBJ2-4; 9 bases map to TRBD1. With V trimmed by 3 bases and J by 8 bases, 6 bases remained unmatched. The germline V gene has CDR1 SGDLS and CDR2 YYNGEE. This CDR3 has 14 residues. The CDR3 sequence: CASSAPGQGYIQYF. Here the CDR3 DNA reads TGTGCCAGCAGCGCCCCGGGACAGGGTTACATTCAGTACTTC.

This chain connects TRBV11-2 to TRBJ2-7; D may correspond to TRBD1 or TRBD2 (6 bases each). The germline CDR1 and CDR2 sequences are SGHAT and FQNNGV. CDR3 length: 13 amino acids. V was trimmed by 1 base and J by 6 bases, leaving 10 bases between them. The CDR3 loop is CASSLGGGGEQYF. The CDR3 DNA follows: TGTGCCAGCAGCTTAGGTGGAGGGGGCGAGCAGTACTTC.

The V gene is TRBV5-6, the J gene TRBJ2-5; D remains ambiguous. CDR1 is SGHDT and CDR2 is YYEEEE in the germline V gene. Trimming took off 0 bases at V and 5 bases at J, with 5 bases between the two ends. The CDR3 is made up of 12 amino acids. Here the CDR3 reads CASSLELETQYF. CDR3 DNA: TGTGCCAGCAGCTTGGAGTTGGAGACCCAGTACTTC.

The rearrangement joins TRBV6-6 to TRBJ2-7; unclear D gene. Germline V gives CDR1 MNHNY, CDR2 SVGAGI (reference sequence). V lost 5 bases and J lost 2, with 10 bases in between. The CDR3 consists of 13 residues. CDR3 amino acids: CASSPPLAYEQYF. Written as DNA, the CDR3 is TGTGCCAGCAGTCCCCCACTGGCCTACGAGCAGTACTTC.

This rearrangement joins TRBV18 to TRBJ2-7; D is undetermined. V dropped 3 bases and J dropped 5 bases, with 8 bases sitting between them. The CDR3 contains 12 residues. Germline assignment: CDR1 KGHSH and CDR2 LQKENI. The CDR3 sequence: CASSPAHDEQYF. CDR3 DNA sequence: TGTGCCAGCTCACCGGCGCATGACGAGCAGTACTTC.

The rearrangement joins TRBV11-2 to TRBJ2-7; 7 positions agree with TRBD2. V was pared by 5 bases and J by 3 bases, with 7 bases of the junction left unmatched. Germline CDR1 reads SGHAT; CDR2 reads FQNNGV. The CDR3 contains 14 residues. The CDR3 reads CASSLGGVGYEQYF. CDR3 nucleotide sequence: TGTGCCAGCAGCCTGGGAGGGGTCGGCTACGAGCAGTACTTC. Based on the CDR3 plus reference TRBV11-2 and TRBJ2-7, the full variable domain is EAGVAQSPRYKIIEKRQSVAFWCNPISGHATLYWYQQILGQGPKLLIQFQNNGVVDDSQLPKDRFSAERLKGVDSTLKIQPAKLEDSAVYLCASSLGGVGYEQYFGPGTRLTVT.

This chain joins TRBV27 and TRBJ2-2; tentatively, D is TRBD1 (5 bases). The V end was cut by 2 bases, the J end by 7 bases, with 8 bases between. The germline V gene has CDR1 MNHEY and CDR2 SMNVEV (reference sequence). The CDR3 consists of 13 residues. CDR3 coding DNA: TGTGCCAGCAGTTTACAGGGCGTCGGGGAGCTGTTTTTT. Its translation: CASSLQGVGELFF.

The rearrangement links TRBV2 to TRBJ2-5; D is ambiguous. With 4 bases removed from V and 7 bases from J, the gap between germline ends came to 4 bases. CDR3 size: 10 residues. Germline values: CDR1 SNHLY, CDR2 FYNNEI. CDR3 sequence (DNA): TGTGCCAGCAGTGTAGTGACCCAGTACTTC. This sequence encodes CASSVVTQYF. Full variable domain (remainder filled in from reference TRBV2 and TRBJ2-5): EPEVTQTPSHQVTQMGQEVILRCVPISNHLYFYWYRQILGQKVEFLVSFYNNEISEKSEIFDDQFSVERPDGSNFTLKIRSTKLEDSAMYFCASSVVTQYFGPGTRLLVL.

The chain uses TRBV5-4 and TRBJ1-4; 8 nucleotides line up with TRBD1. Germline-derived CDR1 and CDR2 are SGHNT and YYREEE (reference sequence). The CDR3 totals 14 residues. The J segment lost 5 bases and the V segment lost 1 base, leaving 1 base of the junction unmatched. The CDR3 nucleotides are TGTGCCAGCAGCTTGACAGGGGGGAATGAAAAACTGTTTTTT. Encoded protein: CASSLTGGNEKLFF.

The chain combines TRBV5-5 with TRBJ2-2; either TRBD1 or TRBD2 may supply D (5 bases each). V was cut by 3 bases and J by 2 bases, with 11 bases left in between. Germline V lookup: CDR1 SGHKS, CDR2 YYEKEE (reference sequence). The CDR3 contains 15 residues. The CDR3 DNA reads as TGTGCCAGCAGCTCGGGACCGACCAACACCGGGGAGCTGTTTTTT. Its protein is CASSSGPTNTGELFF.

The rearrangement uses TRBV5-4 and TRBJ2-7; no firm D call. Trimming took off 4 bases at V and 2 bases at J, with 10 bases between the two ends. The germline V gene encodes CDR1 SGHNT and CDR2 YYREEE (reference sequence). CDR3 length: 13 amino acids. The CDR3 protein is CASSQDPPYEQYF. DNA for the CDR3: TGTGCCAGCAGCCAGGACCCCCCCTACGAGCAGTACTTC.

V gene TRBV7-3 combines with J gene TRBJ1-1; D is perhaps TRBD1 (6 bases). V lost 4 bases, J lost 7 bases, and 13 bases lay in between. The germline V gene encodes CDR1 SGHTA and CDR2 FQGTGA. The CDR3 is made up of 13 amino acids. This chain's CDR3 is CASSSGGPGEAFF. CDR3 nucleotide sequence: TGTGCCAGCAGCTCCGGGGGCCCGGGTGAAGCTTTCTTT.

The CDR3 loop is CASSVAPERLSYNSPLHF. CDR3 bases: TGTGCCAGCAGCGTAGCACCCGAGCGGCTATCCTATAATTCACCCCTCCACTTT. The chain recombines TRBV9 with TRBJ1-6, with D unresolved. The germline V and J ends were trimmed by 0 bases and 1 base, with 14 bases remaining between them. The CDR3 has 18 residues. Germline lookup yields CDR1 SGDLS and CDR2 YYNGEE. Complete variable domain (other parts from reference TRBV9 and TRBJ1-6): DSGVTQTPKHLITATGQRVTLRCSPRSGDLSVYWYQQSLDQGLQFLIQYYNGEERAKGNILERFSAQQFPDLHSELNLSSLELGDSALYFCASSVAPERLSYNSPLHFGNGTRLTVT.

The rearrangement links TRBV11-3 to TRBJ2-2; a possible D gene is TRBD2 (6 bases). Trimming cost V 5 bases and J 1 base, with 11 bases left between them. Germline CDR1 reads SGHNT; CDR2 reads YENEEA. This CDR3 has 15 amino acids. CDR3 sequence (DNA): TGTGCCAGCAGCCCTGGAGGGGTGAACACCGGGGAGCTGTTTTTT. It specifies CASSPGGVNTGELFF. Variable domain in full (rest from reference TRBV11-3 and TRBJ2-2): EAGVVQSPRYKIIEKKQPVAFWCNPISGHNTLYWYLQNLGQGPELLIRYENEEAVDDSQLPKDRFSAERLKGVDSTLKIQPAELGDSAVYLCASSPGGVNTGELFFGEGSRLTVL.

The chain is built from TRBV25-1 and TRBJ1-1; TRBD1 agrees at 7 bases. Looked up from germline, CDR1 is MGHDK and CDR2 is SYGVNS. V lost 7 bases and J lost 3; bases outside the gene matches: 11. CDR3 length: 15 amino acids. CDR3 nucleotides: TGTGCCAGCACTGACCCGACAGGGCCCGACACTGAAGCTTTCTTT. Translation gives CASTDPTGPDTEAFF.

V gene TRBV18 combines with J gene TRBJ2-5; TRBD1 matches 7 bases. CDR1 and CDR2 (germline): KGHSH, LQKENI. The CDR3 is made up of 14 amino acids. J gave up 5 bases and V 4 bases, and 7 bases lay outside the gene matches. The DNA for the CDR3 is TGTGCCAGCTCACAGGGGGCAAATCGGGAGACCCAGTACTTC. This codes for CASSQGANRETQYF. Full variable domain (rest looked up from reference TRBV18 and TRBJ2-5): NAGVMQNPRHLVRRRGQEARLRCSPMKGHSHVYWYRQLPEEGLKFMVYLQKENIIDESGMPKERFSAEFPKEGPSILRIQQVVRGDSAAYFCASSQGANRETQYFGPGTRLLVL.

The gene calls are TRBV5-6 and TRBJ2-1; D perhaps matches TRBD1 (6 bases). There are 15 residues in the CDR3. In germline, CDR1 is SGHDT, CDR2 YYEEEE. The V and J ends lost 0 bases and 0 bases respectively, with 7 bases between them. The CDR3 DNA sequence: TGTGCCAGCAGCTTGGCACAGGGCTCCTACAATGAGCAGTTCTTC. Protein sequence: CASSLAQGSYNEQFF.

Relative to its sample, this clone is hyperexpanded. Other DNA sequences from this sample encode an identical CDR3 as well. This chain links TRBV6-6 with TRBJ2-2; TRBD2 matches at 7 bases. There are 15 residues in the CDR3. The junction had 8 bases not matched to a gene; V was cut back by 7 bases and J by 3 bases. Germline V gene lookup returns CDR1 MNHNY and CDR2 SVGAGI (reference sequence). CDR3 sequence (DNA): TGTGCCAGCACGAGATTTGGGGGGGACACCGGGGAGCTGTTTTTT. Protein product: CASTRFGGDTGELFF.

Only one count was recorded for this clone. The chain joins TRBV4-1 to TRBJ2-2; D may match TRBD1 or TRBD2 (5 bases each). The CDR3 spans 15 residues. V was trimmed by 4 bases and J by 6 bases, leaving 15 bases between them. Germline CDR1 MGHRA, CDR2 YSYEKL. As DNA, the CDR3 is TGCGCCAGCAGCCCGCCGTGGGGGAGTTCCGGGGAGCTGTTTTTT. Amino acids: CASSPPWGSSGELFF.

The chain's CDR3 is CASSIQGLAEAFF. CDR3 DNA: TGTGCCAGTAGTATACAGGGGCTGGCTGAAGCTTTCTTT. This chain joins TRBV19 and TRBJ1-1; D is perhaps TRBD1 (6 bases). CDR1 is LNHDA and CDR2 is SQIVND in the germline V gene (reference sequence). This CDR3 is 13 amino acids long. Trimming left V 2 bases short and J 6 bases short, with 10 bases between.